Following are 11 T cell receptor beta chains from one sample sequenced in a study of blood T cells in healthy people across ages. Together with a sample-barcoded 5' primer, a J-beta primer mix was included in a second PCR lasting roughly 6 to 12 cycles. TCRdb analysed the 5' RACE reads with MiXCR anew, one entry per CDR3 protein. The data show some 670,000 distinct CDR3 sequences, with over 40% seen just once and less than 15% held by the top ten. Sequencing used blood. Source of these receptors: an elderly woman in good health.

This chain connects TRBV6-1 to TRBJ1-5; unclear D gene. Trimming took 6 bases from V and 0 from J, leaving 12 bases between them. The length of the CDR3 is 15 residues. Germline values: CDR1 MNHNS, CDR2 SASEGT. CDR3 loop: CASRQERNSNQPQHF. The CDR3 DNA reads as TGTGCCAGCAGGCAGGAACGGAATAGCAATCAGCCCCAGCATTTT.

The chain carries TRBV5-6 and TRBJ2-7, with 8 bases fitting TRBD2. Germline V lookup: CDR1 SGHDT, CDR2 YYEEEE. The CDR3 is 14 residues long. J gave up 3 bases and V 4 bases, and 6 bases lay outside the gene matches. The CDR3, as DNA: TGTGCCAGCAGCCAGCCGGGACTAGGCTACGAGCAGTACTTC. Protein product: CASSQPGLGYEQYF.

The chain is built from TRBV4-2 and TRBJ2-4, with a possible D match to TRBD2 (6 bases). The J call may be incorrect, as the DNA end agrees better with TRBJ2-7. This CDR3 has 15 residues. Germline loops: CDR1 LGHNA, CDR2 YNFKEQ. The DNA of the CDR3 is TGTGCCAGCAGTGAGAATGGATTGACTAGTGACGAGCAGTACTTC. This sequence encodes CASSENGLTSDEQYF.

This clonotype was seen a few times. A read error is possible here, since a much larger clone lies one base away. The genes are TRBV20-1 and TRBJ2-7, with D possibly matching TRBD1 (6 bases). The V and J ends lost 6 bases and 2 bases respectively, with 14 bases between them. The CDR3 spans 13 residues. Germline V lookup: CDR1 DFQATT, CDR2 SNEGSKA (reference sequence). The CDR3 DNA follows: TGCAGTGCCCTCCGGGACACGACCTACGAGCAGTACTTC. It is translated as CSALRDTTYEQYF.

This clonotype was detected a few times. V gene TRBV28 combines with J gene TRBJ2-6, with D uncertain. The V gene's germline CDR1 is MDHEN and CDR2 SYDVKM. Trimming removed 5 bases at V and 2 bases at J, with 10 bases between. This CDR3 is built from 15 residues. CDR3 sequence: CASSPRTPGANVLTF. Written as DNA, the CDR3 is TGTGCCAGCAGTCCACGGACCCCTGGGGCCAACGTCCTGACTTTC.

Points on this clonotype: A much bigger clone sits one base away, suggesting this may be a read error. The CDR3 bases are TGTGCCAACAGAGTCACAGGAAAGGAGTTCTTC. As protein: CANRVTGKEFF. The rearrangement links TRBV7-2 to TRBJ2-1; TRBD1 is a possible D gene (5 bases). The CDR3 spans 11 residues. Per the germline V gene, CDR1 is SGHTA and CDR2 is FQGNSA. The ends were cut back, 10 bases at V and 14 bases at J, with 18 bases in the middle.

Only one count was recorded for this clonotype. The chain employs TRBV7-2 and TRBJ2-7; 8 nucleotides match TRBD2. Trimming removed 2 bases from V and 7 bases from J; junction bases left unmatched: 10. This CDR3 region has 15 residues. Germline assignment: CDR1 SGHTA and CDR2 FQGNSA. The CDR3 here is CASSLIAGIYNEQYF. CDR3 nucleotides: TGTGCCAGCAGCTTAATAGCGGGGATCTACAATGAGCAGTACTTC.

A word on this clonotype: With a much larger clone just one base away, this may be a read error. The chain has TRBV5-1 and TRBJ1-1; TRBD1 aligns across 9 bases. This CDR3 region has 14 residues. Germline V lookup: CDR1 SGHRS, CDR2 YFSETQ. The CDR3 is CASSGTGLNAEAFF. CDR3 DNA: TGCGCCAGCAGTGGGACAGGGTTGAACGCTGAAGCTTTCTTT. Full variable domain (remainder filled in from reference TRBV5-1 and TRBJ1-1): KAGVTQTPRYLIKTRGQQVTLSCSPISGHRSVSWYQQTPGQGLQFLFEYFSETQRNKGNFPGRFSGRQFSNSRSEMNVSTLELGDSALYLCASSGTGLNAEAFFGQGTRLTVV.

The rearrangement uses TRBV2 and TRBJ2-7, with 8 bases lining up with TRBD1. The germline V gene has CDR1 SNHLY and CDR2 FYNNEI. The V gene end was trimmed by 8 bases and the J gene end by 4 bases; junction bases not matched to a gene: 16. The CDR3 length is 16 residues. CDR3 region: CASGATGGPASYEQYF. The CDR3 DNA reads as TGTGCCAGCGGTGCAACAGGGGGTCCGGCCTCTTACGAGCAGTACTTC. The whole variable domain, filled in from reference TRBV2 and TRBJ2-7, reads EPEVTQTPSHQVTQMGQEVILRCVPISNHLYFYWYRQILGQKVEFLVSFYNNEISEKSEIFDDQFSVERPDGSNFTLKIRSTKLEDSAMYFCASGATGGPASYEQYFGPGTRLTVT.

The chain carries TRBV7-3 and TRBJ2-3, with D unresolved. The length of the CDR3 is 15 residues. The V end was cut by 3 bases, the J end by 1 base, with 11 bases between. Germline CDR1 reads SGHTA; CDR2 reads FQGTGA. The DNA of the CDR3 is TGTGCCAGCAGCTTGGGCCCGAGCGGCACAGATACGCAGTATTTT. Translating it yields CASSLGPSGTDTQYF.

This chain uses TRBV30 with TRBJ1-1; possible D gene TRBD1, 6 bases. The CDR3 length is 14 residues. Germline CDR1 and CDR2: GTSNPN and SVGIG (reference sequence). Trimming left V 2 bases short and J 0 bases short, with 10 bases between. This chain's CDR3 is CAWSPGGLNTEAFF. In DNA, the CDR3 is TGTGCCTGGAGTCCGGGGGGCTTGAACACTGAAGCTTTCTTT.